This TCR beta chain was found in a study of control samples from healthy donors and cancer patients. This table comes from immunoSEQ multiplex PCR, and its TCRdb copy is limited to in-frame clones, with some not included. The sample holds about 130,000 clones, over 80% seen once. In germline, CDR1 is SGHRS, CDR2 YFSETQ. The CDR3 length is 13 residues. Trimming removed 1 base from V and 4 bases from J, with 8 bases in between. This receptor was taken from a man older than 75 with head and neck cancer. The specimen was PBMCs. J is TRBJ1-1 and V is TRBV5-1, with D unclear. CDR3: CASSLSGFTEAFF. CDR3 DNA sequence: TGCGCCAGCAGCTTGTCTGGGTTCACTGAAGCTTTCTTT.